This TCR beta chain stems from a study of molecular identifiers for immune sequencing clone quantification (dated by TCRdb to about 2018). About the study as a whole: For a replicate experiment, RNA from approximately 20,000 or 100,000 naive CD8 T cells was divided into five aliquots, and four of the five aliquots were sequenced. This methods study used CD8 T cells to benchmark TCR RNA copy counting and molecular-identifier clustering-based TCR repertoire sequencing (MIDCIRS). Results the study describes overall, beyond this receptor: Spiked-in Jurkat TCR RNA (approximately 10 copies' worth), which is not part of the donor repertoire, was contained in the naive libraries. When barcode sub-clustering was not used, chimeric consensus sequences inflated TCR diversity, with chimeras reaching as high as 47%. In CMV-specific effector cells, over 97% of molecules were held by clones above 20 RNA copies, whereas under 1% of molecules were held by such clones in naive cells. Identical TCR molecules sharing a barcode could cause highly expanded clone sizes to be underestimated. Spiked-in Jurkat TCR RNA equal to a single cell's worth was reported to be detectable even within one million naive CD8 T cells. Modeling indicated about 3 TCR RNA copies recovered per cell, compared with approximately 10 by digital PCR, which implies a capture efficiency of approximately 30%.

This clonotype was counted only a few times. Its antigen is unknown. No base quality information exists; no much larger clone differs at one position. There are 14 amino acids in the CDR3, from cysteine to phenylalanine inclusive. The DNA shown is the 42-base CDR3, in frame from base 1. The germline V gene (reference sequence) provides CDR1 LNHDA and CDR2 SQIVND. V is cut by 1 base and J by 5 bases, and the space between the germline ends is 12 bases. Libraries of naive CD8 T cells were built from anywhere between roughly 17,000 and 1,000,000 sorted cells, with 10%, 30% or 50% of the purified RNA used. Naive CD8 T cells, defined as CD8+CD4-CCR7+CD45RA+, were FACS-sorted into RLT Plus buffer on a BD FACSAria II. To test detection sensitivity, Jurkat RNA equal to over nine TCR copies was added to samples of about 20,000-1,000,000 naive CD8 T cells. Enrichment of CD8 T cells was performed with RosetteSep CD8+ T Cell Enrichment Cocktail and Ficoll-Paque, after which ACK red cell lysis was carried out.

Libraries were made using PCR. The data were produced on an Illumina HiSeq 4000. Bulk TCR libraries were prepared as previously described, using TCR primers listed in Table S5. Purification of total RNA was performed with the Qiagen AllPrep DNA/RNA kit. Reads from multiple sequencing runs of the same library were pooled before analysis. Under the source paper's analysis protocol: Reads were retained only if their TCR constant sequence matched exactly, and those retained reads were trimmed to 150 nt and grouped according to their 12-nt molecular barcodes. Reads inside each barcode group were sub-clustered using a 15% Levenshtein threshold, and a quality-weighted consensus sequence was constructed for each RNA molecule. Non-functional sequences were discarded, and so were lower-count sequences lying one edit away from another sequence. Barcode sub-clusters with fewer than 20% of the maximum read count were removed, based on fitting two negative binomial distributions. TCRdb trimmed the raw reads at Q25, called clones with MiXCR and kept productive beta chains. Identical CDR3 proteins give one entry, which carries the most common genes and DNA. TCRdb, not the original authors, processed these V and J calls. Counted in this sample were about 500,000 distinct CDR3 sequences; 20% to 25% of them appeared once. About 0.8% of the sample is taken by the ten largest.

The sequence links TRBV19 to TRBJ2-7; 5 matching bases give a weak D call of TRBD2. The sequence came from a human donor in good health. Some libraries in this study had Jurkat cell RNA spiked in. Sequenced: naive CD8+ T cells from blood, with Jurkat cell RNA spiked in. The cell subset or site label on this specimen signifies: FACS-sorted CD8+CD4-CCR7+CD45RA+ naive T cells. The nucleotide sequence is TGTGCCAGTAGTATAGGAGGAGGAAGGAACGAGCAGTACTTC. Translated, this is CASSIGGGRNEQYF.